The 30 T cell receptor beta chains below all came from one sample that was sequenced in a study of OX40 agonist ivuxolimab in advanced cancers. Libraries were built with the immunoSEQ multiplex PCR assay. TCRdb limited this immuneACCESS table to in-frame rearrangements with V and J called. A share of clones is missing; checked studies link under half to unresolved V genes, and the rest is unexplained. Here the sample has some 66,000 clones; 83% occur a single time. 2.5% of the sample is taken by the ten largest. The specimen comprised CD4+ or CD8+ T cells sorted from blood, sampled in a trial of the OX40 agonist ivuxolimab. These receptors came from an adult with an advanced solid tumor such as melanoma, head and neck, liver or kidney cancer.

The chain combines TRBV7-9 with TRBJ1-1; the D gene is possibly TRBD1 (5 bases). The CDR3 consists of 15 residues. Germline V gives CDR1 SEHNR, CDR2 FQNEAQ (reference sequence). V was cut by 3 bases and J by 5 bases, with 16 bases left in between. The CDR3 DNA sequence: TGTGCCAGCAGCTTGGACGCGGGGGAGGGGACTGAAGCTTTCTTT. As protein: CASSLDAGEGTEAFF.

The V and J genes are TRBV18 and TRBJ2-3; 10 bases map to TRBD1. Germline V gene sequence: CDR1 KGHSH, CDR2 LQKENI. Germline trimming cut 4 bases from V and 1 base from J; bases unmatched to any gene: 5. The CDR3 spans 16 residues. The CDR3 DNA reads TGTGCCAGCTCACGTGACAGGGGGCCGGGCACAGATACGCAGTATTTT. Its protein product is CASSRDRGPGTDTQYF.

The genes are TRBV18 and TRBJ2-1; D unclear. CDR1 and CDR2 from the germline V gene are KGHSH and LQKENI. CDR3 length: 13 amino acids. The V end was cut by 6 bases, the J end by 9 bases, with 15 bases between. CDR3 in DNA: TGTGCCAGCTCCCCAAATTCCGGGCCTGAGCAGTTCTTC. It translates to CASSPNSGPEQFF.

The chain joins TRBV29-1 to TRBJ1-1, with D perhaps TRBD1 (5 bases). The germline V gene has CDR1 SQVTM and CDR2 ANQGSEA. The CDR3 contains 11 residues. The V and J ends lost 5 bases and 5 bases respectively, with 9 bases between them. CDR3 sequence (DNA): TGCAGCGTTTATGGGGGAACTGAAGCTTTCTTT. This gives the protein CSVYGGTEAFF.

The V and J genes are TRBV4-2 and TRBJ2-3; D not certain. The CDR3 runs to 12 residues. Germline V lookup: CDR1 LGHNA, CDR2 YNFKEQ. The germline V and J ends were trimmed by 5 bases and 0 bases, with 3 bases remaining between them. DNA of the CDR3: TGTGCCAGCAGCGAGAGCACAGATACGCAGTATTTT. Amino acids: CASSESTDTQYF.

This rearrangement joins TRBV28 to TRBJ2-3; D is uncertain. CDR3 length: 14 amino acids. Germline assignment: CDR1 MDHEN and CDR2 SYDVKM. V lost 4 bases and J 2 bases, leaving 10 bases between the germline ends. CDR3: CASSSRTHTDTQYF. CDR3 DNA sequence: TGTGCCAGCAGTTCCCGTACTCACACAGATACGCAGTATTTT.

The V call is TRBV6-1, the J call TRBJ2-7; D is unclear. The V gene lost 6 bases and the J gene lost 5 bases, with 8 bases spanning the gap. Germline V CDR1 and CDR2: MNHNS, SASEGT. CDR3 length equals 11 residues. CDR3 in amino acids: CASSPWDEQYF. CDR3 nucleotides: TGTGCCAGCAGCCCGTGGGACGAGCAGTACTTC.

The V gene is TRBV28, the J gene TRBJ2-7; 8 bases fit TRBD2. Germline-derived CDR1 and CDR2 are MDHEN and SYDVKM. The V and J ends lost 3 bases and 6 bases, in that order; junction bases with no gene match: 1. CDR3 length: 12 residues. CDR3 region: CASSFGLAEQYF. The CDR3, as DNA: TGTGCCAGCAGTTTTGGACTAGCCGAGCAGTACTTC. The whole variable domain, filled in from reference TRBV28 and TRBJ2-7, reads DVKVTQSSRYLVKRTGEKVFLECVQDMDHENMFWYRQDPGLGLRLIYFSYDVKMKEKGDIPEGYSVSREKKERFSLILESASTNQTSMYLCASSFGLAEQYFGPGTRLTVT.

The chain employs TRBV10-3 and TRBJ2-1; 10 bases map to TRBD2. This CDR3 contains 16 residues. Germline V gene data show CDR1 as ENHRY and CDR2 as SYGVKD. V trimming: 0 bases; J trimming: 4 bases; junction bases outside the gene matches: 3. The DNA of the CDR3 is TGTGCCATCAGTGAGTCGCGGACTAGCGGTTACAATGAGCAGTTCTTC. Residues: CAISESRTSGYNEQFF.

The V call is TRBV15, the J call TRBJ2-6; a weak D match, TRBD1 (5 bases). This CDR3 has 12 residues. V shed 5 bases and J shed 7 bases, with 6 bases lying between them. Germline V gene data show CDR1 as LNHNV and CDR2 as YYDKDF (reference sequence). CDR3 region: CATSWGANVLTF. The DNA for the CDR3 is TGTGCCACCAGCTGGGGCGCCAACGTCCTGACTTTC. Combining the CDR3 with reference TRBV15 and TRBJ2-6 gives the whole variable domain DAMVIQNPRYQVTQFGKPVTLSCSQTLNHNVMYWYQQKSSQAPKLLFHYYDKDFNNEADTPDNFQSRRPNTSFCFLDIRSPGLGDTAMYLCATSWGANVLTFGAGSRLTVL.

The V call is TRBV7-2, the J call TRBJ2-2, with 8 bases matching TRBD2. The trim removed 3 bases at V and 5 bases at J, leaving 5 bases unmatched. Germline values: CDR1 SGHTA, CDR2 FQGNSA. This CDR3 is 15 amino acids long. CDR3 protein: CASSFSSGKTGELFF. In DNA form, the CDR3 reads TGTGCCAGCAGCTTTAGTAGCGGGAAAACCGGGGAGCTGTTTTTT.

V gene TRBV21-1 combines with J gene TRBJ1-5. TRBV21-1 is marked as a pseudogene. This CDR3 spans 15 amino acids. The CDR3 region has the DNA TGTGCCAGCAGCAACCGGGGAAGAGCGAATCAGCCCCAGCATTTT. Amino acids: CASSNRGRANQPQHF.

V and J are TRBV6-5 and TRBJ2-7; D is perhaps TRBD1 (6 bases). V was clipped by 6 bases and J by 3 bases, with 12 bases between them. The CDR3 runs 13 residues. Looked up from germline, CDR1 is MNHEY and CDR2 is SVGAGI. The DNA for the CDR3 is TGTGCCAGCAGCTACGGACAGAGCTACGAGCAGTACTTC. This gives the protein CASSYGQSYEQYF.

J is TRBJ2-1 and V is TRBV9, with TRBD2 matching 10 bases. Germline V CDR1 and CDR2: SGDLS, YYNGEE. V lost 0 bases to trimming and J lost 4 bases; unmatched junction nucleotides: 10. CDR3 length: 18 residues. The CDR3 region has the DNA TGTGCCAGCAGCGTAGGTACGTCTAGCGGGAGTGCTTACAATGAGCAGTTCTTC. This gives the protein CASSVGTSSGSAYNEQFF.

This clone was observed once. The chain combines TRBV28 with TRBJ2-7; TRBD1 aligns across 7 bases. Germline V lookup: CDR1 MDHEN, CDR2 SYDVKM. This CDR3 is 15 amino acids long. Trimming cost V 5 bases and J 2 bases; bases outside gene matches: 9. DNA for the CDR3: TGTGCCAGCAGTCATAACAGGGGAAGCGCCTACGAGCAGTACTTC. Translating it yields CASSHNRGSAYEQYF.

CDR3 region: CASSRTGPHEQYF. The CDR3 DNA reads as TGTGCCAGCTCCCGGACAGGTCCCCACGAGCAGTACTTC. The chain couples TRBV27 to TRBJ2-7, with 7 bases fitting TRBD1. The CDR3 runs 13 residues. Germline lookup yields CDR1 MNHEY and CDR2 SMNVEV (reference sequence). V dropped 8 bases and J dropped 5; count of bases not matched to a gene: 9.

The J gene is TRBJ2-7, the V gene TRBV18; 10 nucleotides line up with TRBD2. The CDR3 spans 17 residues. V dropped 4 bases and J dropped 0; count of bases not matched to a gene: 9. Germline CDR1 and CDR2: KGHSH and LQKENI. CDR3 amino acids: CASSLETSGFPSYEQYF. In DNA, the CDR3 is TGTGCCAGCTCACTCGAGACTAGCGGGTTTCCCTCCTACGAGCAGTACTTC.

As DNA, the CDR3 is TGTGCCAGTAAACAGGGTCCGAGCAATCAGCCCCAGCATTTT. Translated, it gives CASKQGPSNQPQHF. The chain uses TRBV19 and TRBJ1-5; D perhaps matches TRBD1 (6 bases). Germline V gene sequence: CDR1 LNHDA, CDR2 SQIVND (reference sequence). V was cut by 7 bases and J by 1 base, with 11 bases left in between. CDR3 length: 14 amino acids.

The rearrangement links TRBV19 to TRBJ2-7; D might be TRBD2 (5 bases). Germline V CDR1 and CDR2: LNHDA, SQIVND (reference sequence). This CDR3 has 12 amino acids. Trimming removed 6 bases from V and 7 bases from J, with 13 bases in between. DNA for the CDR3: TGTGCCAGTAGAGAAGGGCCGGGGGAGCAGTACTTC. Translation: CASREGPGEQYF.

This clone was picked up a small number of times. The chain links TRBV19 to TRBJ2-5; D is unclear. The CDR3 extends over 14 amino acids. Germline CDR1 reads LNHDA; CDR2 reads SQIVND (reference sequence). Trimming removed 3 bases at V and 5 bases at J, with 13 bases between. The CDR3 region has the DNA TGTGCCAGTAGTATTTTGTCAGGTGCGGAGACCCAGTACTTC. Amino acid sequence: CASSILSGAETQYF.

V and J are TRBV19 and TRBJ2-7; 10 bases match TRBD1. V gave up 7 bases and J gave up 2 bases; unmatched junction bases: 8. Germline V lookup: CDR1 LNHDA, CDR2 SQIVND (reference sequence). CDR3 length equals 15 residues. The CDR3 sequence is CASIAGTGAPYEQYF. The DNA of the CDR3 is TGTGCCAGTATCGCCGGGACAGGGGCCCCCTACGAGCAGTACTTC.

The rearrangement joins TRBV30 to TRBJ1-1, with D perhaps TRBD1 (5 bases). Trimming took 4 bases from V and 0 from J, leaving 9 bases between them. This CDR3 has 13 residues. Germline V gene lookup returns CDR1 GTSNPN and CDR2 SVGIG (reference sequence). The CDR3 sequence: CAWKGRLNTEAFF. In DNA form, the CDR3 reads TGTGCCTGGAAGGGGCGTCTGAACACTGAAGCTTTCTTT.

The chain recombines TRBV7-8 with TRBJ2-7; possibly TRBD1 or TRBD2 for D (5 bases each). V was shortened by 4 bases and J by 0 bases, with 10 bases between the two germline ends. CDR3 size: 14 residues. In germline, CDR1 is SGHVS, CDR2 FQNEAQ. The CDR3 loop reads CASSWDVSSYEQYF. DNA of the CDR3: TGTGCCAGCAGCTGGGACGTTAGCTCCTACGAGCAGTACTTC.

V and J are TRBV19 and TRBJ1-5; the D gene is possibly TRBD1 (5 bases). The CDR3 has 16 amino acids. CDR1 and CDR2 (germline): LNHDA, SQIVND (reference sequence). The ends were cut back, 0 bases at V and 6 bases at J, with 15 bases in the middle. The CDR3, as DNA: TGTGCCAGTAGTATAGATACCAGGGCGGCTGGTCAGCCCCAGCATTTT. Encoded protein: CASSIDTRAAGQPQHF. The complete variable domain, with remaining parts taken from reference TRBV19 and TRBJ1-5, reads DGGITQSPKYLFRKEGQNVTLSCEQNLNHDAMYWYRQDPGQGLRLIYYSQIVNDFQKGDIAEGYSVSREKKESFPLTVTSAQKNPTAFYLCASSIDTRAAGQPQHFGDGTRLSIL.

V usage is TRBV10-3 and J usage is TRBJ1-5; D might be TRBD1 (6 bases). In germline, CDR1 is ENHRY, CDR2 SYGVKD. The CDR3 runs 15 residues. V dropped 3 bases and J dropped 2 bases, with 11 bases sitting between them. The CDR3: CAISDPRGGNQPQHF. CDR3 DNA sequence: TGTGCCATCAGTGACCCGAGGGGGGGCAATCAGCCCCAGCATTTT.

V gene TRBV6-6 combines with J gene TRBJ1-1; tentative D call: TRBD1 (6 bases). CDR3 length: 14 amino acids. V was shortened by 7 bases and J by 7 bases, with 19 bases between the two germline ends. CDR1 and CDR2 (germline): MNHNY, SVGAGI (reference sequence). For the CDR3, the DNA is TGTGCCAGCATTTTTGTGGAGGGGGTAGGTGAAGCTTTCTTT. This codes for CASIFVEGVGEAFF.

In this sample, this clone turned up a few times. The CDR3 loop is CASSLSWGTSYEQYF. CDR3 nucleotides: TGTGCCAGCAGCTTGAGCTGGGGCACCTCCTACGAGCAGTACTTC. The chain carries TRBV13 and TRBJ2-7; D perhaps matches TRBD1 (5 bases). V was shortened by 3 bases and J by 0 bases, with 12 bases between the two germline ends. This CDR3 has 15 amino acids. Germline V gene sequence: CDR1 PRHDT, CDR2 FYEKMQ (reference sequence).

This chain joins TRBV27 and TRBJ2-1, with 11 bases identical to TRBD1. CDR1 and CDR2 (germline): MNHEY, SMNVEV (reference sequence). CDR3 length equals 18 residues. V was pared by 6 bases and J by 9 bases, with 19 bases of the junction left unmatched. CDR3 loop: CASSTRDRGKVGQGEQFF. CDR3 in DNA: TGTGCCAGCAGCACCCGGGACAGGGGGAAGGTGGGTCAGGGTGAGCAGTTCTTC.

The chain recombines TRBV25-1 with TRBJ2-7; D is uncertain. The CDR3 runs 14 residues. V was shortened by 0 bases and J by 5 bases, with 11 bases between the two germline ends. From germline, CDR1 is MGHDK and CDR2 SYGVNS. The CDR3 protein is CASSEYGEIDEQYF. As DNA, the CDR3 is TGTGCCAGCAGTGAATACGGCGAGATCGACGAGCAGTACTTC.

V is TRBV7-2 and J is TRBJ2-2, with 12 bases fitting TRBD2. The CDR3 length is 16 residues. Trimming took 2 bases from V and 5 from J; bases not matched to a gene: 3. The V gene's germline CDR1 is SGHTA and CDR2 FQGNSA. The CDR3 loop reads CASSLTLAGGTGELFF. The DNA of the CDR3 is TGTGCCAGCAGCTTAACCCTAGCGGGAGGGACCGGGGAGCTGTTTTTT.